Listed here is a single T cell receptor (beta chain). This clonotype was detected ten times or more. This receptor's antigen is unknown. Base qualities are not provided; no much larger clone lies one nucleotide away. The TCR beta CDR3 regions were amplified from the RNA transcripts. For the first round of RT-PCR on the TCR CDR3, the HTBI primer set was used together with the Qiagen OneStep RT-PCR kit. Libraries were constructed in a second round of multiplex PCR, after which size selection and purification were performed. Libraries were sequenced paired-end with 100 bp reads on an Illumina HiSeq2000. The original pipeline was this. SOAPnuke was used to process the raw data, throwing out any read that contained adapters or uncalled bases, had a mean Phred below 15, or lacked an exact constant-primer or identifier match. High-quality paired reads were merged with COPE v1.2.5, and unique nucleotide sequences were defined as clonotypes. MiTCR v1.1 was used to align the clonotypes against IMGT TRBV, TRBD and TRBJ reference segments. Only V-J combinations with frequency above 0.0001, covering about 99% of repertoires, were analysed. The TCS score was defined as F50 (clonal expansion) divided by E x V (chaos), with BLOSUM62-based TCRdist calculated between CDR3 peptides within each V-J. Welch's t-statistics and random forest reduced 450 to 600 V-J features to 13, which were used in a naive Bayes classifier (R e1071). The public reads were run again by TCRdb, first through fastp at Q25 and then through MiXCR, and only productive beta chains were kept. Rows with a matching CDR3 protein are joined into one entry that keeps the most common DNA and genes. These V and J calls are TCRdb output, not the study's own analysis. The sample table shows under 450,000 distinct CDR3 sequences, and approximately 17% are seen once. The ten largest clones take up 30% to 35% of the sample.

The data were obtained in a study of T cells in Graves' hyperthyroidism and ophthalmopathy (dated by TCRdb to about 2019). In the study overall: Peripheral blood samples were taken at the time of initial diagnosis, prior to any treatment. To identify TCR V-J signatures that set the groups apart, the researchers used a discovery cohort of 100 patients, made up of 40 to 45 with Graves' ophthalmopathy and about 55 with stable Graves' hyperthyroidism. Whether ophthalmopathy could be predicted prospectively was tested in an independent validation cohort made up of 18 to 20 hyperthyroidism patients plus 17 patients who later progressed to ophthalmopathy. The 100 discovery patients were randomly split 7:3 into training and test sets. Thyroid tissue and blood T-cell repertoires from more than five Graves' hyperthyroidism patients were also compared in the study. After blood sampling, hyperthyroidism patients were treated with methimazole at a starting dose of 30 mg daily, and ophthalmopathy patients were treated with high-dose intravenous methylprednisolone. TCR Vbeta CDR3 sequencing of some 140 peripheral blood samples (more than 40 ophthalmopathy, under 80 hyperthyroidism and roughly 17 progressor patients) is reported in the paper. Results and caveats for the whole study, not just this receptor: A 13 V-J signature model separated ophthalmopathy from stable hyperthyroidism, with approximately 87% sensitivity and 81% to 83% specificity in cross-validation and 80%/75% in testing. Blood samples also contained most of the expanded thyroid clonotypes (frequency above 0.001), which suggests that blood repertoires may reflect thyroid immune responses. In validation, progression to ophthalmopathy was predicted by the model with about 70% sensitivity and 72% to 85% specificity, a median of approximately 6.5 months before onset. Sample size was not statistically predetermined, and investigators were not blinded to group allocation.

Hyperthyroidism patients were newly diagnosed, had a disease duration of under 2 months, and were aged 18 to 65 years. Patients with uncontrolled infections, other autoimmune diseases, pregnancy or lactation were excluded. Diagnoses were based on clinical symptoms, serum thyroxine and TRAb, thyroid ultrasound and orbital computed tomography. Blood from progressor patients was drawn when they were first diagnosed with hyperthyroidism, before any ophthalmopathy symptoms appeared. Ficoll-Paque density gradient centrifugation was used to isolate PBMCs from around 9.1 ml of fresh peripheral blood. Progressor patients were initially diagnosed with Graves' hyperthyroidism and developed ophthalmopathy during follow-up. Total RNA was extracted with Trizol reagent, and quality was checked on an Agilent 2100 Bioanalyzer. Deletion took 0 bases off V and 1 base off J, with a span of 8 bases between the germline ends. Based on the germline V gene, the CDR1 and CDR2 sequences are MNHEY and SVGEGT. The CDR3 starts with the cysteine, ends with the phenylalanine, and has 15 residues. Just CDR3 DNA is preserved here, 45 bases in frame from base 1.

This TCR was sampled from a woman under 40 with Graves' hyperthyroidism that later progressed to Graves' ophthalmopathy. Sequenced material: blood. The chain joins TRBV6-2 or TRBV6-3 to TRBJ2-3; a tentative D call is TRBD2 (5 bases match). The CDR3 protein: CASSYSWRGTDTQYF. The DNA is TGTGCCAGCAGTTACTCGTGGCGGGGCACAGATACGCAGTATTTT.